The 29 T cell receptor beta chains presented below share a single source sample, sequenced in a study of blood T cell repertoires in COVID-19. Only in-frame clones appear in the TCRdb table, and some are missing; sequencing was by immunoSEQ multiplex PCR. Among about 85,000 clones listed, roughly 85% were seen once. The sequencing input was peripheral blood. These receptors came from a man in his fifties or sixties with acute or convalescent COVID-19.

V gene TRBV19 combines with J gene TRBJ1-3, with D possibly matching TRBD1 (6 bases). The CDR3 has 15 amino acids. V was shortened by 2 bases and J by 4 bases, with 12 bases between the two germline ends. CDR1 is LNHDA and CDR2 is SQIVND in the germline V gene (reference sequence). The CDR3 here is CASSIMGAGGNTIYF. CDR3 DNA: TGTGCCAGTAGTATAATGGGGGCTGGAGGAAACACCATATATTTT.

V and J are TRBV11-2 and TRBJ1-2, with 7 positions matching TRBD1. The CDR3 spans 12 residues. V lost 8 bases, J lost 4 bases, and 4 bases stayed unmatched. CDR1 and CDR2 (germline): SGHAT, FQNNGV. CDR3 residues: CASLGQTYGYTF. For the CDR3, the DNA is TGTGCCAGCCTGGGACAGACCTATGGCTACACCTTC.

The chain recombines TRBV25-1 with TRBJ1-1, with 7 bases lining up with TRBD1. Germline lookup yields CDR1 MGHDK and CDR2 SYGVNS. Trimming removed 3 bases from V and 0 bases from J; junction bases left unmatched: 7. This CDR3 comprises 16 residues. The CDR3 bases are TGTGCCAGCAGTGATGGACCCAGGGGGGTGAACACTGAAGCTTTCTTT. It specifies CASSDGPRGVNTEAFF.

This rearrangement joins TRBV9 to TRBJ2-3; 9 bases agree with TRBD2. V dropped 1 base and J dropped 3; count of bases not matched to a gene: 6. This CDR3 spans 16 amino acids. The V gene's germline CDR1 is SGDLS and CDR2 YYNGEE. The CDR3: CASSVWRGGLTDTQYF. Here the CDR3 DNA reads TGTGCCAGCAGCGTATGGCGGGGGGGGCTTACAGATACGCAGTATTTT. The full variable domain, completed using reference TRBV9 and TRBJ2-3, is DSGVTQTPKHLITATGQRVTLRCSPRSGDLSVYWYQQSLDQGLQFLIQYYNGEERAKGNILERFSAQQFPDLHSELNLSSLELGDSALYFCASSVWRGGLTDTQYFGPGTRLTVL.

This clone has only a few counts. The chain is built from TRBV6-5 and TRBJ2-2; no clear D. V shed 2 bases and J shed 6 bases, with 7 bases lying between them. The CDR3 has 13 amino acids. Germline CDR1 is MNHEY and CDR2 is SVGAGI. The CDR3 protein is CASSYRSSGELFF. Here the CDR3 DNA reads TGTGCCAGCAGTTACCGGAGTTCCGGGGAGCTGTTTTTT.

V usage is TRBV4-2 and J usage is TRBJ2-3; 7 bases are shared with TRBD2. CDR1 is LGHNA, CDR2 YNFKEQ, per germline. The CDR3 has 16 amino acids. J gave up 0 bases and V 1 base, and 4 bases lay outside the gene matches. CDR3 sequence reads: CASSQVSGVSTDTQYF. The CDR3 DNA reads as TGTGCCAGCAGCCAAGTAAGCGGGGTCAGCACAGATACGCAGTATTTT.

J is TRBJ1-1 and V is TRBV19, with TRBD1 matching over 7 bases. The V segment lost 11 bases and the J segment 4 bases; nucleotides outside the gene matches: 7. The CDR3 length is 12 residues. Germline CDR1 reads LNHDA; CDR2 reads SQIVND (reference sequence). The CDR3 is CASEGGVTEAFF. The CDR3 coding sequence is TGTGCCTCAGAAGGGGGCGTCACTGAAGCTTTCTTT. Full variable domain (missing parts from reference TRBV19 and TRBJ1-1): DGGITQSPKYLFRKEGQNVTLSCEQNLNHDAMYWYRQDPGQGLRLIYYSQIVNDFQKGDIAEGYSVSREKKESFPLTVTSAQKNPTAFYLCASEGGVTEAFFGQGTRLTVV.

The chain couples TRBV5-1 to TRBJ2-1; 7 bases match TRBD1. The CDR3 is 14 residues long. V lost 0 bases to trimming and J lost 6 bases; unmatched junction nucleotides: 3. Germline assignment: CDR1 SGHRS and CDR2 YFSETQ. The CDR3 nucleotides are TGCGCCAGCAGCTTGGGGGGACAGTTCAATGAGCAGTTCTTC. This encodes CASSLGGQFNEQFF.

The CDR3 loop reads CASSVVRGADTGELFF. The DNA of the CDR3 is TGTGCCAGCAGCGTAGTTCGGGGGGCGGACACCGGGGAGCTGTTTTTT. The chain joins TRBV9 to TRBJ2-2; TRBD2 might be the D (7 bases). The CDR3 totals 16 residues. Trimming pared 0 bases from V and 3 bases from J, leaving 12 bases between. The germline CDR1 and CDR2 sequences are SGDLS and YYNGEE.

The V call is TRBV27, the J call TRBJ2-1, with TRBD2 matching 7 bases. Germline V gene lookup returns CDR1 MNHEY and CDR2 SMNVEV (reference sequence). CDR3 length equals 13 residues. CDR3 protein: CATGTTFSDEQFF. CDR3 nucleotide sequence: TGTGCTACCGGGACTACTTTTTCCGATGAGCAGTTCTTC.

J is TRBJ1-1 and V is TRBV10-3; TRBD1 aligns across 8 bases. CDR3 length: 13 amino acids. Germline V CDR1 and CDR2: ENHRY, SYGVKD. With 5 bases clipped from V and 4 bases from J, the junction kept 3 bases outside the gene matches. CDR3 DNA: TGTGCCATCAGTTCGACAGGGGCCACTGAAGCTTTCTTT. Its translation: CAISSTGATEAFF.

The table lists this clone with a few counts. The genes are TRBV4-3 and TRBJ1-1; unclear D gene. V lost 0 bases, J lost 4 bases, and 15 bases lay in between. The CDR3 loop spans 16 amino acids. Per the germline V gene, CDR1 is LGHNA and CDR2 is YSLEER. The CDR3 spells CASSQELGPLSTEAFF. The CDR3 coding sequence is TGCGCCAGCAGCCAAGAGCTAGGCCCCTTGAGCACTGAAGCTTTCTTT.

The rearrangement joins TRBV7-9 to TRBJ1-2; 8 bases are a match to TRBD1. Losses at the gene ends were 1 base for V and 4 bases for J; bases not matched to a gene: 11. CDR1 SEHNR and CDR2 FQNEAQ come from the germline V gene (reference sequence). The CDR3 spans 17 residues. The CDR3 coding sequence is TGTGCCAGCAGCTTAGAGCAGGGGGCGGATTATGTCTATGGCTACACCTTC. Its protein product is CASSLEQGADYVYGYTF.

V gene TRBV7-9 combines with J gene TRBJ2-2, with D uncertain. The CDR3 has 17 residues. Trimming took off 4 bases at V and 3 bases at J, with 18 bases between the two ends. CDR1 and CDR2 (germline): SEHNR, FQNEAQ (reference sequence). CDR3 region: CASSSDTTSIHTGELFF. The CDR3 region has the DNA TGTGCCAGCAGCTCCGACACGACCTCAATTCACACCGGGGAGCTGTTTTTT.

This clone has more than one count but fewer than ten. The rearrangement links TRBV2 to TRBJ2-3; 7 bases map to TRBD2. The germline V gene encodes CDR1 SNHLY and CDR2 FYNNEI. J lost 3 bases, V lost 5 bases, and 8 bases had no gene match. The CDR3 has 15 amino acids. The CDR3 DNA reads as TGTGCCAGCAGTTCGGCGGGAGCGGGGACAGATACGCAGTATTTT. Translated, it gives CASSSAGAGTDTQYF. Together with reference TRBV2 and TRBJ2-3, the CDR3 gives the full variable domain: EPEVTQTPSHQVTQMGQEVILRCVPISNHLYFYWYRQILGQKVEFLVSFYNNEISEKSEIFDDQFSVERPDGSNFTLKIRSTKLEDSAMYFCASSSAGAGTDTQYFGPGTRLTVL.

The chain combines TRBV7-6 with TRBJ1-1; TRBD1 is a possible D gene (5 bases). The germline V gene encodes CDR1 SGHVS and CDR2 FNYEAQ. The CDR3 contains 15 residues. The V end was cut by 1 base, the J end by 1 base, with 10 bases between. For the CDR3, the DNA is TGTGCCAGCAGCTTAGTAGACAGAGGGAACACTGAAGCTTTCTTT. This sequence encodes CASSLVDRGNTEAFF.

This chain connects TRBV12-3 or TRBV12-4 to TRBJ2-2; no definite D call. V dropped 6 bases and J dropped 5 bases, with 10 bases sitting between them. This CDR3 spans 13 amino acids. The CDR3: CASSPTRTGELFF. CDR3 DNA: TGTGCCAGCAGCCCTACCAGGACCGGGGAGCTGTTTTTT.

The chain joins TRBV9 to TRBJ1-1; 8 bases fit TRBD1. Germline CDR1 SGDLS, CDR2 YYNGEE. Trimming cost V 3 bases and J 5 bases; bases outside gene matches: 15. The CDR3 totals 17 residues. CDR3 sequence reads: CASSGYHPSRQGTEAFF. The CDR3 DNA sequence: TGTGCCAGCAGCGGGTACCACCCAAGCCGACAGGGGACTGAAGCTTTCTTT.

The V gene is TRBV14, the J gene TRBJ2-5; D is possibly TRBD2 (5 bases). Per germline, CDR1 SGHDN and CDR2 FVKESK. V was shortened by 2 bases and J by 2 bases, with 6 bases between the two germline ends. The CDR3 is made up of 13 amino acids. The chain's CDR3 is CASSQRGQETQYF. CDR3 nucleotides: TGTGCCAGCAGCCAACGGGGACAAGAGACCCAGTACTTC.

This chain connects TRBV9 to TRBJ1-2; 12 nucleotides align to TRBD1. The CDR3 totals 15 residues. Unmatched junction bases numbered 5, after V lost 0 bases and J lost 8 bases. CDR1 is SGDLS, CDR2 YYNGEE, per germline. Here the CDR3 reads CASSVVGQGAGGYTF. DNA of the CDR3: TGTGCCAGCAGCGTAGTGGGACAGGGGGCTGGAGGCTACACCTTC.

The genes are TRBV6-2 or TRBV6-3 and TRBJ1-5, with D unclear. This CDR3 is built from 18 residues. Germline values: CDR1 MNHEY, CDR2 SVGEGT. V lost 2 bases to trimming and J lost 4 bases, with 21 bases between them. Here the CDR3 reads CASSYAYGRSGSNQPQHF. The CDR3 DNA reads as TGTGCCAGCAGTTACGCGTACGGGAGGTCGGGTTCGAATCAGCCCCAGCATTTT.

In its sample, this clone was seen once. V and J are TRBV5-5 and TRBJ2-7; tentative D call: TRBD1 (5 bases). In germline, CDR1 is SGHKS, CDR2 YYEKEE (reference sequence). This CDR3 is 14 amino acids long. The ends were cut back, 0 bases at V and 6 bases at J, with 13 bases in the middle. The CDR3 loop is CASSLVGDLGEQYF. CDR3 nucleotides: TGTGCCAGCAGCTTGGTAGGGGATCTCGGCGAGCAGTACTTC. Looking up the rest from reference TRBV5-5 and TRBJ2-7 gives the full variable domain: DAGVTQSPTHLIKTRGQQVTLRCSPISGHKSVSWYQQVLGQGPQFIFQYYEKEERGRGNFPDRFSARQFPNYSSELNVNALLLGDSALYLCASSLVGDLGEQYFGPGTRLTVT.

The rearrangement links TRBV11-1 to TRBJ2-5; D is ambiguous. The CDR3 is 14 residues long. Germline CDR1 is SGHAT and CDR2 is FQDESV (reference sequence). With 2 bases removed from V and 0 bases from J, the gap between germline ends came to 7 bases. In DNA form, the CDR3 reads TGTGCCAGCAGCTTATTTGGCAACCAAGAGACCCAGTACTTC. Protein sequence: CASSLFGNQETQYF.

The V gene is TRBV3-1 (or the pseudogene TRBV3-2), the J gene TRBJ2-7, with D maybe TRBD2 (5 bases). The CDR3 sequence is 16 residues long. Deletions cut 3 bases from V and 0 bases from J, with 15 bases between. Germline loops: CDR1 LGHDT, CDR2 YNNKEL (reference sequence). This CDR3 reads CASSHLGRGYSYEQYF. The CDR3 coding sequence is TGTGCCAGCAGCCATTTGGGCCGCGGGTACTCCTACGAGCAGTACTTC.

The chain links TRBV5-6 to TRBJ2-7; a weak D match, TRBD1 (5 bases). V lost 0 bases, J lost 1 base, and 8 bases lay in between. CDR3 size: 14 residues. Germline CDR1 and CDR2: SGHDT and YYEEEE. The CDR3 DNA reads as TGTGCCAGCAGCTTGGAGGCAGGGTCCTACGAGCAGTACTTC. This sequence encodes CASSLEAGSYEQYF.

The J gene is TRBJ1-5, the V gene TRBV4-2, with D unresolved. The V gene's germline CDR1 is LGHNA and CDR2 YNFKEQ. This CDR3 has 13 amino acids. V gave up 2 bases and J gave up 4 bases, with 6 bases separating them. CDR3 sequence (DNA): TGTGCCAGCAGCCAATGGGAGAATCAGCCCCAGCATTTT. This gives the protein CASSQWENQPQHF.

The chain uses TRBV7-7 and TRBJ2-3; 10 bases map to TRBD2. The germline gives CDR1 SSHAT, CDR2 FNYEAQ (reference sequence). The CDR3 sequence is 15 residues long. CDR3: CASAPLAGGTDTQYF. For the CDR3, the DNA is TGTGCTAGCGCCCCTCTAGCGGGGGGCACAGATACGCAGTATTTT.

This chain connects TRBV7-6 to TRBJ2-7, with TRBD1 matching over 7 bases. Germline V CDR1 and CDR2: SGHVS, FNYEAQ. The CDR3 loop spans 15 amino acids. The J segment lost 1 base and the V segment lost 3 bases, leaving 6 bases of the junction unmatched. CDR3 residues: CASSLNRGVSYEQYF. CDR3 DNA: TGTGCCAGCAGCTTGAACAGGGGAGTTTCCTACGAGCAGTACTTC. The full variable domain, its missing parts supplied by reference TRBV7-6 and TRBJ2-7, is GAGVSQSPRYKVTKRGQDVALRCDPISGHVSLYWYRQALGQGPEFLTYFNYEAQQDKSGLPNDRFSAERPEGSISTLTIQRTEQRDSAMYRCASSLNRGVSYEQYFGPGTRLTVT.

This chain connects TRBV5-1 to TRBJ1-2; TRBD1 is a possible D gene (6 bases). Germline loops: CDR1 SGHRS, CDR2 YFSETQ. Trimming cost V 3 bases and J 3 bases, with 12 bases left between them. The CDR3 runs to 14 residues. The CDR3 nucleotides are TGCGCCAGCAGCTCAGGGGTTGGGGACTATGGCTACACCTTC. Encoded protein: CASSSGVGDYGYTF.